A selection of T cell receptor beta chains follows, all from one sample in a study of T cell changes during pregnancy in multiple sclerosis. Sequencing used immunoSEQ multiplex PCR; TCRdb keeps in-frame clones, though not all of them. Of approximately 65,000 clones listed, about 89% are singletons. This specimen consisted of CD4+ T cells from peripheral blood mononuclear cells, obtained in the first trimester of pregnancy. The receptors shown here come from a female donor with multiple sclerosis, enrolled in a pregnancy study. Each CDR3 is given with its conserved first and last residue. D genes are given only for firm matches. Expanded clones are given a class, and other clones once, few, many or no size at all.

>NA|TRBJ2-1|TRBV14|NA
TGTGCCAGCAGCCAAGACAGTCCGTGGAATGAGCAGTTCTTC
CASSQDSPWNEQFF
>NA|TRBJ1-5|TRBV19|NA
TGTGCCAGTAGTATAGATGGAGGAAGGTCAGTGGGATTGGGCAATCAGCCCCAGCATTTT
CASSIDGGRSVGLGNQPQHF
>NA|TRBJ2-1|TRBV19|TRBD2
TGTGCCAGTAGTATAGGGTTTGCTAGCGGGGAGCAGTTCTTC
CASSIGFASGEQFF
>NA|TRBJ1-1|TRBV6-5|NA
TGTGCCAGCAGTAGCAGGGGTCGGGAAGCTTTCTTT
CASSSRGREAFF
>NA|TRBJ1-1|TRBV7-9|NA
TGTGCCAGCAGCTTACGGGAAGGGCGGCCTGAAGCTTTCTTT
CASSLREGRPEAFF
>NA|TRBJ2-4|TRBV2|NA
TGTGCCAGCAGTGCCGGAGCCAAAAACATTCAGTACTTC
CASSAGAKNIQYF
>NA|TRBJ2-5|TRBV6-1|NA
TGTGCCAGCAGTGCTCCTACCGGGACACTTGAGACCCAGTACTTC
CASSAPTGTLETQYF
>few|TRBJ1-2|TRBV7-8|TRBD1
TGTGCCAGCAGCTTTACAGGGGATGGCTACACCTTC
CASSFTGDGYTF
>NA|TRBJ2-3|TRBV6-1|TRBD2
TGTGCCAGCAGTGAAGCGCTAGGACTAGCGGGCACAGATACGCAGTATTTT
CASSEALGLAGTDTQYF
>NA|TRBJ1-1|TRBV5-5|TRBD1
TGTGCCAGCAGCCCACGGGACAGGGAATATTTCCTAACTGAAGCTTTCTTT
CASSPRDREYFLTEAFF
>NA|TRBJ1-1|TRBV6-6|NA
TGTGCCAGCACCTATGTGGACAGCTTGAACACTGAAGCTTTCTTT
CASTYVDSLNTEAFF
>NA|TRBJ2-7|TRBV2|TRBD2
TGTGCCAGCCAGCGGGGGGGCACCTACGAGCAGTACTTC
CASQRGGTYEQYF
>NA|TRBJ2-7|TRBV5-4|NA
TGTGCCAGCAGCTTGGTAGGCAGGACTACCTACGAGCAGTACTTC
CASSLVGRTTYEQYF
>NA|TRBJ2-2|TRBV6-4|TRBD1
TGTGCCAGCAGTGCGACAGGGACCACCGGGGAGCTGTTTTTT
CASSATGTTGELFF
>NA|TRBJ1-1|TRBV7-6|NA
TGTGCCAGCAGCTTGGCGCAAGGAGGAATGAACACTGAAGCTTTCTTT
CASSLAQGGMNTEAFF
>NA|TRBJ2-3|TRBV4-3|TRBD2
TGCGCCAGCAGCCAAGATTTGGCGGGGGGCACAGATACGCAGTATTTT
CASSQDLAGGTDTQYF
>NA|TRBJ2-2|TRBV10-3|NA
TGTGCCATCAGTGAGGGGCAGAACACCGGGGAGCTGTTTTTT
CAISEGQNTGELFF
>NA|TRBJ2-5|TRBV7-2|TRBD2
TGTGCCAGCAGCCCCCAAGTCGGGGGGCAAGAGACCCAGTACTTC
CASSPQVGGQETQYF
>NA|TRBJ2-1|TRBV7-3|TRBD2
TGTGCCAGCAGCTTGAGGCTAGCGGGGGGGGAGCAGTTCTTC
CASSLRLAGGEQFF
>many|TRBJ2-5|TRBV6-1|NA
TGTGCCAGCAAGAGCTGGCAAGAGACCCAGTACTTC
CASKSWQETQYF
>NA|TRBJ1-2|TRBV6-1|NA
TGTGCCAGCAGTGAGAGGAAGGGGTCCCCCTCCTATGGCTACACCTTC
CASSERKGSPSYGYTF
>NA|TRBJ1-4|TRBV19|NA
TGTGCCAGTAGCCTCCAAGCGGGCCCCTCGGTGGGTGAAAAACTGTTTTTT
CASSLQAGPSVGEKLFF
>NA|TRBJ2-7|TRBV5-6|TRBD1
TGTGCCAGCAGCGGATTCGACAGGGTCGAGCAGTACTTC
CASSGFDRVEQYF
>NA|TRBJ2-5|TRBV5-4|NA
TGTGCCAGCAGCTTGGCCCTGTCGTTGGAGACCCAGTACTTC
CASSLALSLETQYF
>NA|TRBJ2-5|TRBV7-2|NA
TGTGCCAGCAGCTTAGACCAGGGTTCAACTCGAGAGACCCAGTACTTC
CASSLDQGSTRETQYF
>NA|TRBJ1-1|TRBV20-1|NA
TGCAGTGCTGGCGACCGGGGGGTTTTT
CSAGDRGVF
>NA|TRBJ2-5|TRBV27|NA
TGTGCCAGCAGTTTATCGACCAGGTCCCAAGAGACCCAGTACTTC
CASSLSTRSQETQYF
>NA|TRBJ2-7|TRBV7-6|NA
TGTGCCAGCAGCTTACGGTCTGGTTCCTACGAGCAGTACTTC
CASSLRSGSYEQYF
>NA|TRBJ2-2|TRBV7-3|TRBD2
TGTGCCAGCAGCCTAGGGACTAGCGGGGGGGCCGGGGAGCTGTTTTTT
CASSLGTSGGAGELFF
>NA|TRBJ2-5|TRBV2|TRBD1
TGTGCCAGCAGTGATCTGACAGGGGTTGGGGAGACCCAGTACTTC
CASSDLTGVGETQYF
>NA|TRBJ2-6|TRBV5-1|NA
TGCGCCAGCCAACAGGGTCGCTCTGGGGCCAACGTCCTGACTTTC
CASQQGRSGANVLTF
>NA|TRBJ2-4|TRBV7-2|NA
TGTGCCAGCAGCTCCGGGACTTACCTAAACATTCAGTACTTC
CASSSGTYLNIQYF
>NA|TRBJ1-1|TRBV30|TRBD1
TGTGCCTGGAGACAGGGGGTTGAAGCTTTCTTT
CAWRQGVEAFF
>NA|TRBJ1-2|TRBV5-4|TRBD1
TGTGCCAGCAGCTTGGCCGGGACAGCCCAAAGCTACACCTTC
CASSLAGTAQSYTF
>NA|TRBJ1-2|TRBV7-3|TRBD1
TGTGCCAGCAGCCTAGGGGGCTCCTCTTATGGCTACACCTTC
CASSLGGSSYGYTF
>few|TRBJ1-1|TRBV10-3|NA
TGTGCCATGGGTTCACAGGGCCGGGACACTGAAGCTTTCTTT
CAMGSQGRDTEAFF
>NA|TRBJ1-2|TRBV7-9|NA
TGTGCCAGCAGCTTAGGCCCAGGGGCCCATTATGGCTACACCTTC
CASSLGPGAHYGYTF
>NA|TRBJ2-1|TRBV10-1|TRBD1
TGCGCCAGCAGAGCCGGGACAGAGAATACCAGGCCCTACAATGAGCAGTTCTTC
CASRAGTENTRPYNEQFF
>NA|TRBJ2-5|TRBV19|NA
TGTGCCAGTAGCGGAGGGGTTAGGGAGACCCAGTACTTC
CASSGGVRETQYF
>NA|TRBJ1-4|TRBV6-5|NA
TGTGCCAGCAGGCTCGCCGGTAGCGAAAATGAAAAACTGTTTTTT
CASRLAGSENEKLFF
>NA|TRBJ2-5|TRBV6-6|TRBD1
TGTGCCAGCAGTATAGGACAGGGGGGGAGAGAGACCCAGTACTTC
CASSIGQGGRETQYF
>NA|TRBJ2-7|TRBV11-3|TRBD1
TGTGCCAGCAGCCTTGGGGACAGGGGCTCCTACGAGCAGTACTTC
CASSLGDRGSYEQYF
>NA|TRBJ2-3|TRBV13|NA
TGTGCCAGCAGCTCTGTTCGTGGCACAGATACGCAGTATTTT
CASSSVRGTDTQYF
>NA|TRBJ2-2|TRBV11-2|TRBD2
TGTGCCAGCAGCCTTAGCGGGGGGCCTTACACCGGGGAGCTGTTTTTT
CASSLSGGPYTGELFF
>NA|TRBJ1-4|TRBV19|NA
TGTGCCAGTAGTATAAAGGCGGTGCTTTTGGTTAATGAAAAACTGTTTTTT
CASSIKAVLLVNEKLFF
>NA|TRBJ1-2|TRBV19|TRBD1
TGTGCCAGTACTAGGACAGGGCTCTATGGCTACACCTTC
CASTRTGLYGYTF
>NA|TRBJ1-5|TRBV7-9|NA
TGTGCCAGCAGCTTAGATGGAGGCCAGCCCCAGCATTTT
CASSLDGGQPQHF
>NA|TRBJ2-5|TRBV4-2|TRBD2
TGTGCCAGCAGCCAAGATCTGGCAGCGGGGGGCCAAGAGACCCAGTACTTC
CASSQDLAAGGQETQYF
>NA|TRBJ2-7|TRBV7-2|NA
TGTGCCAGCAGCCGGGGTATCATCTACGAGCAGTACTTC
CASSRGIIYEQYF
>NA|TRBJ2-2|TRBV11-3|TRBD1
TGTGCCAGCAGCCCGGGACAGGGGGCAGGCGGGGAGCTGTTTTTT
CASSPGQGAGGELFF
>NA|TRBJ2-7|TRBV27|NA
TGTGCCAGCAGTTCAGGAGACAGGCCACCCTACGAGCAGTACTTC
CASSSGDRPPYEQYF
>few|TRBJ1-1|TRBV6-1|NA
TGTGCCAGCAGATTTGGGCCTAACACTGAAGCTTTCTTT
CASRFGPNTEAFF
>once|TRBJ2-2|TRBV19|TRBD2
TGTGCCAGTACATTCAGGCTAGCGGGGCGGACCGGGGAGCTGTTTTTT
CASTFRLAGRTGELFF
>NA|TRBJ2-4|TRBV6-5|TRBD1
TGTGCCAGCAGTTACCCCGGGACAGGCCACATTCAGTACTTC
CASSYPGTGHIQYF
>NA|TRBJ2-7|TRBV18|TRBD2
TGTGCCAGCTCACCTTCCGGGGGGGCCGAGCAGTACTTC
CASSPSGGAEQYF
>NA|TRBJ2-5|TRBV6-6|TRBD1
TGTGCCAGCACCAAGGACAGGGGAGAGACCCAGTACTTC
CASTKDRGETQYF
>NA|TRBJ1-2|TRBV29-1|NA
TGCAGCGTTGAAGTAAGGCGGCGGGGCTACACCTTC
CSVEVRRRGYTF
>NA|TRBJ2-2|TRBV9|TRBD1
TGTGCCAGCAGCCTCCTGGTATGGGCAGGGGGCACCGGGGAGCTGTTTTTT
CASSLLVWAGGTGELFF
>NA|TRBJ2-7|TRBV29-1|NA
TGCAGCGTTGAAGAGGTTAGCAGATACGAGCAGTACTTC
CSVEEVSRYEQYF